These 24 T cell receptor beta chains share one sample of origin, sequenced in a study of shared T cell receptors in the human thymus. Using immunoSEQ multiplex PCR, the repertoire was profiled, and TCRdb retains in-frame clones only, with some absent. The sample carries hundreds of thousands of clones, approximately 87% recorded once. The same sample was also studied in work on human thymus T cells.

The sequencing input was thymocytes. The receptors here all came from a boy under two years old with a congenital heart defect.

The chain uses TRBV18 and TRBJ1-1; D not certain. The V end lost 2 bases, the J end lost 0 bases, and 13 bases lay between the germline ends. Germline V gene lookup returns CDR1 KGHSH and CDR2 LQKENI. CDR3 length: 16 amino acids. Written as DNA, the CDR3 is TGTGCCAGCTCACCAAAGTCAACGGGAATGAACACTGAAGCTTTCTTT. Its translation is CASSPKSTGMNTEAFF.

The V gene is TRBV7-8, the J gene TRBJ2-7; the match to TRBD2 covers 8 bases. V dropped 5 bases and J dropped 2; count of bases not matched to a gene: 11. The germline CDR1 and CDR2 sequences are SGHVS and FQNEAQ. The CDR3 spans 16 residues. CDR3 protein: CASSPGGAGEPYEQYF. Written as DNA, the CDR3 is TGTGCCAGCAGCCCGGGGGGGGCGGGGGAACCCTACGAGCAGTACTTC.

The chain is built from TRBV10-2 and TRBJ2-5; TRBD2 matches 10 bases. The CDR3 is made up of 14 amino acids. J gave up 5 bases and V 6 bases, and 6 bases lay outside the gene matches. Germline CDR1 WSHSY, CDR2 SAAADI. Written as DNA, the CDR3 is TGCGCCAGCAGGAAGCGGGAGGGAGGGGAGACCCAGTACTTC. Its protein product is CASRKREGGETQYF.

This chain joins TRBV11-2 and TRBJ1-1; D is uncertain. CDR3 length: 15 residues. CDR1 SGHAT and CDR2 FQNNGV come from the germline V gene. V lost 5 bases to trimming and J lost 1 base, with 14 bases between them. The CDR3 sequence is CASSPYPHPNTEAFF. In DNA form, the CDR3 reads TGTGCCAGCAGCCCCTACCCCCACCCGAACACTGAAGCTTTCTTT.

The rearrangement links TRBV29-1 to TRBJ1-1; TRBD1 matches 9 bases. Germline V gene data show CDR1 as SQVTM and CDR2 as ANQGSEA. This CDR3 contains 13 residues. The J segment lost 6 bases and the V segment lost 6 bases, leaving 8 bases of the junction unmatched. The CDR3 loop reads CSVLQGAFAEAFF. The CDR3 DNA is TGCAGCGTCCTACAGGGGGCGTTCGCTGAAGCTTTCTTT.

This chain joins TRBV4-1 and TRBJ1-5, with 9 bases that match TRBD1. The CDR3 is 19 amino acids. V shed 0 bases and J 6 bases; nucleotides not matched to a gene: 15. CDR1 and CDR2 from the germline V gene are MGHRA and YSYEKL. The CDR3 bases are TGCGCCAGCAGCCAAGATAAGCGAACAGGGGGCAAGGTGGGTCAGCCCCAGCATTTT. Translated: CASSQDKRTGGKVGQPQHF.

This chain links TRBV4-3 with TRBJ2-1, with 9 bases identical to TRBD1. With V trimmed by 2 bases and J by 4 bases, 9 bases remained unmatched. This CDR3 comprises 17 residues. In germline, CDR1 is LGHNA, CDR2 YSLEER. CDR3 bases: TGCGCCAGCAGCCAATACAGGGGGCAAGACGTTTACAATGAGCAGTTCTTC. Its translation is CASSQYRGQDVYNEQFF.

The rearrangement uses TRBV4-3 and TRBJ2-5; D possibly corresponds to TRBD1 (5 bases). The DNA end favors TRBJ2-7, so the J call may be wrong. The V gene's germline CDR1 is LGHNA and CDR2 YSLEER. This CDR3 spans 15 amino acids. The CDR3 region has the DNA TGCGCCAGCAGCCAAGATCAGGGCACAGTCTACGAGCAGTACTTC. Its translation: CASSQDQGTVYEQYF.

The chain has TRBV28 and TRBJ1-6, with D hard to call. Trimming took off 3 bases at V and 7 bases at J, with 4 bases between the two ends. Germline assignment: CDR1 MDHEN and CDR2 SYDVKM. The CDR3 sequence is 12 residues long. CDR3 nucleotide sequence: TGTGCCAGCAGTTTTGAGAATTCACCCCTCCACTTT. This gives the protein CASSFENSPLHF.

The V and J genes are TRBV6-5 and TRBJ2-7; TRBD2 matches 10 bases. The trim removed 5 bases at V and 1 base at J, leaving 2 bases unmatched. Germline V lookup: CDR1 MNHEY, CDR2 SVGAGI. This CDR3 comprises 14 residues. The CDR3 region is CASSRTSGSYEQYF. The CDR3 nucleotides are TGTGCCAGCAGTCGGACTAGCGGATCCTACGAGCAGTACTTC.

The V and J genes are TRBV19 and TRBJ2-1; 8 nucleotides align to TRBD2. Per the germline V gene, CDR1 is LNHDA and CDR2 is SQIVND (reference sequence). J lost 5 bases, V lost 6 bases, and 12 bases had no gene match. This CDR3 is built from 16 residues. The CDR3 region is CASSVNGGAWDNEQFF. CDR3 nucleotides: TGTGCCAGTAGCGTAAACGGGGGGGCGTGGGACAATGAGCAGTTCTTC.

In the case of this clone: The same CDR3 also results from other DNA sequences found in this sample. V is TRBV6-5 and J is TRBJ2-1; possibly TRBD2 for D (5 bases). Germline V gene data show CDR1 as MNHEY and CDR2 as SVGAGI. CDR3 length: 14 residues. The V gene lost 5 bases and the J gene lost 0 bases, with 8 bases spanning the gap. Written as DNA, the CDR3 is TGTGCCAGCAGTAGCGCGGGCTCCTACAATGAGCAGTTCTTC. It translates to CASSSAGSYNEQFF.

The chain combines TRBV28 with TRBJ2-2; perhaps TRBD1 as D (5 bases). The CDR3 runs 15 residues. V was shortened by 4 bases and J by 3 bases, with 12 bases between the two germline ends. The V gene's germline CDR1 is MDHEN and CDR2 SYDVKM. CDR3 DNA sequence: TGTGCCAGCAGTTATCAGGGAACGGACACCGGGGAGCTGTTTTTT. Protein sequence: CASSYQGTDTGELFF.

This sequence joins TRBV11-2 and TRBJ1-1; D is unresolved. There are 13 residues in the CDR3. Germline V gene lookup returns CDR1 SGHAT and CDR2 FQNNGV. Trimming cost V 7 bases and J 6 bases, with 15 bases left between them. The CDR3, as DNA: TGTGCCAGCAAAAGACGGAGGTTAGCTGAAGCTTTCTTT. It codes for CASKRRRLAEAFF.

V gene TRBV28 combines with J gene TRBJ2-7; 11 positions agree with TRBD2. The junction had 12 bases not matched to a gene; V was cut back by 6 bases and J by 2 bases. CDR1 and CDR2 from the germline V gene are MDHEN and SYDVKM. This CDR3 is 17 amino acids long. In nucleotides, the CDR3 is TGTGCCAGCAGCAGAACTCTAGCGGGAGGTCCAGCCTACGAGCAGTACTTC. The encoded protein is CASSRTLAGGPAYEQYF.

The chain is built from TRBV19 and TRBJ2-1; TRBD2 is a possible D gene (5 bases). Germline values: CDR1 LNHDA, CDR2 SQIVND (reference sequence). The CDR3 is 16 residues long. V was trimmed by 4 bases and J by 0 bases, leaving 13 bases between them. CDR3 DNA sequence: TGTGCCAGTAGTAGGCAGGAGCGGAGCTCCTACAATGAGCAGTTCTTC. It specifies CASSRQERSSYNEQFF.

This clone was recorded once. This rearrangement joins TRBV5-1 to TRBJ2-1; D is undetermined. CDR1 SGHRS and CDR2 YFSETQ come from the germline V gene. Trimming shortened V by 0 bases and J by 12 bases, and 13 bases separated the two germline ends. CDR3 size: 13 residues. The CDR3 region has the DNA TGCGCCAGCAGCTTGGGGTTCGAACTTGCGCAGTTCTTC. Residues: CASSLGFELAQFF.

The rearrangement uses TRBV10-3 and TRBJ2-7; perhaps TRBD2 as D (5 bases). The V end was cut by 3 bases, the J end by 3 bases, with 24 bases between. Germline loops: CDR1 ENHRY, CDR2 SYGVKD. This CDR3 region has 18 residues. The CDR3 nucleotides read TGTGCCATCAGTGATGTGAGGGAGAGCATTAGTGGTAACTACGAGCAGTACTTC. It yields the protein CAISDVRESISGNYEQYF.

The chain employs TRBV6-1 and TRBJ2-5, with 7 nucleotides matching TRBD2. V was pared by 3 bases and J by 1 base, with 11 bases of the junction left unmatched. The CDR3 spans 17 residues. The V gene's germline CDR1 is MNHNS and CDR2 SASEGT. CDR3 loop: CASSDGGLSSPQETQYF. DNA of the CDR3: TGTGCCAGCAGTGATGGGGGACTAAGTTCCCCCCAAGAGACCCAGTACTTC.

The rearrangement joins TRBV6-5 to TRBJ1-2, with TRBD1 matching 7 bases. Germline values: CDR1 MNHEY, CDR2 SVGAGI. CDR3 size: 12 residues. The V segment lost 6 bases and the J segment 7 bases; nucleotides outside the gene matches: 5. Here the CDR3 DNA reads TGTGCCAGCAGGACAGGGAGCGGTGGCTACACCTTC. Translating gives CASRTGSGGYTF.

This rearrangement joins TRBV28 to TRBJ2-6; TRBD1 matches 10 bases. Germline lookup yields CDR1 MDHEN and CDR2 SYDVKM. V lost 7 bases to trimming and J lost 4 bases; unmatched junction nucleotides: 10. The CDR3 has 17 amino acids. The CDR3 DNA reads as TGTGCCAGCACCACCCGGGACAGGGGTGCAGGGGCCAACGTCCTGACTTTC. The encoded protein is CASTTRDRGAGANVLTF.

CDR3 in DNA: TGTGCCATCAGTGAGTCTCGGACAGGGGGGACTGAAGCTTTCTTT. Translation: CAISESRTGGTEAFF. This chain uses TRBV10-3 with TRBJ1-1; TRBD1 agrees at 10 bases. The CDR3 contains 15 residues. From germline, CDR1 is ENHRY and CDR2 SYGVKD. Losses at the gene ends were 0 bases for V and 5 bases for J; bases not matched to a gene: 3.

This CDR3 is CASSLETGGFYEQYF. The DNA of the CDR3 is TGTGCCAGCAGCTTAGAGACAGGGGGCTTCTACGAGCAGTACTTC. This sequence joins TRBV11-2 and TRBJ2-7; 10 bases are a match to TRBD1. Germline trimming cut 0 bases from V and 3 bases from J; bases unmatched to any gene: 2. The CDR3 covers 15 residues. Germline-derived CDR1 and CDR2 are SGHAT and FQNNGV.

This chain uses TRBV7-2 with TRBJ2-1, with D tentatively TRBD2 (5 bases). The germline V gene encodes CDR1 SGHTA and CDR2 FQGNSA. V dropped 4 bases and J dropped 6 bases, with 28 bases sitting between them. CDR3 length: 19 residues. CDR3 loop: CASSCDWSTSSGVGNEQFF. Written as DNA, the CDR3 is TGTGCCAGCAGCTGCGACTGGAGTACTAGTAGTGGTGTAGGCAATGAGCAGTTCTTC.